Each of the 17 T cell receptor beta chains below was sequenced from the same sample in a study of blood T cell repertoires in COVID-19. Sequenced by immunoSEQ multiplex PCR; TCRdb stores in-frame clones only, minus some. The table lists about 300,000 clones, around 86% of them singletons. The sequenced sample was peripheral blood. The receptors come from a man in his sixties or seventies with acute or convalescent COVID-19.

The chain recombines TRBV6-5 with TRBJ1-2; no clear D gene. Trimming left V 0 bases short and J 4 bases short, with 15 bases between. Looked up from germline, CDR1 is MNHEY and CDR2 is SVGAGI. The CDR3 spans 16 residues. CDR3 nucleotides: TGTGCCAGCAGTTACTCCCTGCCGGCGGAAGTCTATGGCTACACCTTC. This encodes CASSYSLPAEVYGYTF.

The sample holds one count of this clone. The CDR3 spells CASSWVEGRTTYNEQFF. The CDR3 DNA sequence: TGTGCCAGCAGCTGGGTGGAAGGCCGGACTACCTACAATGAGCAGTTCTTC. The V gene is TRBV5-6, the J gene TRBJ2-1; possibly TRBD2 for D (6 bases). V gave up 3 bases and J gave up 2 bases, with 18 bases separating them. This CDR3 has 17 amino acids. Germline CDR1 SGHDT, CDR2 YYEEEE.

The count of this clone is one. The V call is TRBV28, the J call TRBJ2-5; D uncertain. CDR3 length: 11 amino acids. Between the trimmed V and J ends, which lost 3 bases and 6 bases, there was a span of 5 bases. Per germline, CDR1 MDHEN and CDR2 SYDVKM. The CDR3 DNA is TGTGCCAGCAGTTTGTCAAAGACCCAGTACTTC. It specifies CASSLSKTQYF.

This rearrangement joins TRBV28 to TRBJ2-3; 9 positions agree with TRBD1. This CDR3 is 16 amino acids long. The junction had 7 bases not matched to a gene; V was cut back by 2 bases and J by 4 bases. From germline, CDR1 is MDHEN and CDR2 SYDVKM. For the CDR3, the DNA is TGTGCCAGCAGTTTAAGTGGGACAGGGAAGGCAGATACGCAGTATTTT. This gives the protein CASSLSGTGKADTQYF.

The DNA for the CDR3 is TGTGCCAGCAGCGTAGCTACTCCTAATTCACCCCTCCACTTT. Its translation: CASSVATPNSPLHF. The V call is TRBV9, the J call TRBJ1-6; D uncertain. CDR1 is SGDLS, CDR2 YYNGEE, per germline. With 0 bases removed from V and 6 bases from J, the gap between germline ends came to 7 bases. The CDR3 has 14 residues.

The chain employs TRBV11-3 and TRBJ2-1; D is undetermined. CDR1 and CDR2 from the germline V gene are SGHNT and YENEEA. The CDR3 totals 13 residues. The V and J ends lost 5 bases and 4 bases respectively, with 9 bases between them. This CDR3 is CASSRRGYNEQFF. In nucleotides, the CDR3 is TGTGCCAGCAGCCGCCGAGGTTACAATGAGCAGTTCTTC.

The chain employs TRBV6-1 and TRBJ1-3; D is uncertain. Trimming took off 0 bases at V and 4 bases at J, with 13 bases between the two ends. The length of the CDR3 is 16 residues. Germline values: CDR1 MNHNS, CDR2 SASEGT. CDR3 loop: CASSEAQSGSGNTIYF. The CDR3 bases are TGTGCCAGCAGTGAAGCCCAGAGCGGGAGCGGAAACACCATATATTTT.

The J gene is TRBJ2-1, the V gene TRBV3-1 (or the pseudogene TRBV3-2), with 7 positions matching TRBD1. J was trimmed by 6 bases and V by 3 bases; bases with no gene match: 5. This CDR3 has 14 residues. Germline V gives CDR1 LGHDT, CDR2 YNNKEL (reference sequence). Here the CDR3 DNA reads TGTGCCAGCAGCCACAGACAGGGTTTCAATGAGCAGTTCTTC. The encoded protein is CASSHRQGFNEQFF.

This clone occurred once. This chain connects TRBV5-5 to TRBJ2-1; weak D call: TRBD2 (5 bases). The CDR3 length is 16 residues. Germline V CDR1 and CDR2: SGHKS, YYEKEE (reference sequence). V was trimmed by 0 bases and J by 0 bases, leaving 10 bases between them. Here the CDR3 DNA reads TGTGCCAGCAGCTTGGCAGTGGGGAGCTCCTACAATGAGCAGTTCTTC. This gives the protein CASSLAVGSSYNEQFF.

The J gene is TRBJ1-2, the V gene TRBV7-9; TRBD1 aligns across 10 bases. The CDR3 extends over 13 amino acids. V lost 5 bases to trimming and J lost 7 bases; unmatched junction nucleotides: 4. From germline, CDR1 is SEHNR and CDR2 FQNEAQ (reference sequence). The CDR3 DNA reads as TGTGCCAGCAGCCCCCGGGACAGGGGTGGCTACACCTTC. Protein product: CASSPRDRGGYTF.

This chain joins TRBV3-1 (or the pseudogene TRBV3-2) and TRBJ1-3; weak D call: TRBD1 (5 bases). Between the trimmed V and J ends, which lost 2 bases and 7 bases, there was a span of 12 bases. CDR1 LGHDT and CDR2 YNNKEL come from the germline V gene (reference sequence). The CDR3 length is 14 residues. This chain's CDR3 is CASSQNRGGNTIYF. Here the CDR3 DNA reads TGTGCCAGCAGCCAAAATCGTGGGGGGAACACCATATATTTT.

The chain recombines TRBV4-3 with TRBJ1-6; D is undetermined. V lost 1 base to trimming and J lost 7 bases, with 8 bases between them. Germline loops: CDR1 LGHNA, CDR2 YSLEER. The CDR3 sequence is 14 residues long. The CDR3 region is CASSQVRNNSPLHF. CDR3 nucleotide sequence: TGCGCCAGCAGCCAAGTCAGAAACAATTCACCCCTCCACTTT.

The chain employs TRBV9 and TRBJ2-7, with TRBD2 matching over 12 bases. The junction had 4 bases not matched to a gene; V was cut back by 3 bases and J by 6 bases. CDR3 size: 14 residues. Per germline, CDR1 SGDLS and CDR2 YYNGEE. The CDR3 region is CASSGSSGRGEQYF. The CDR3 DNA follows: TGTGCCAGCAGCGGGTCTAGCGGGAGGGGCGAGCAGTACTTC.

The rearrangement uses TRBV19 and TRBJ1-2, with D possibly TRBD1 on 6 matching bases. The germline V and J ends were trimmed by 9 bases and 6 bases, with 17 bases remaining between them. CDR3 length: 13 residues. Germline V lookup: CDR1 LNHDA, CDR2 SQIVND (reference sequence). CDR3: CASNSRGYDGYTF. DNA of the CDR3: TGTGCCAGCAACAGTAGGGGGTACGATGGCTACACCTTC.

This chain uses TRBV5-1 with TRBJ1-2; perhaps TRBD1 as D (5 bases). V lost 1 base to trimming and J lost 6 bases, with 13 bases between them. The CDR3 has 14 residues. Germline CDR1 reads SGHRS; CDR2 reads YFSETQ. CDR3: CASSLTQGENGYTF. CDR3 nucleotide sequence: TGCGCCAGCAGCTTGACCCAGGGCGAAAATGGCTACACCTTC.

This chain links TRBV6-6 with TRBJ2-7; TRBD1 aligns across 9 bases. V lost 9 bases, J lost 4 bases, and 1 base stayed unmatched. Germline V lookup: CDR1 MNHNY, CDR2 SVGAGI (reference sequence). CDR3 size: 11 residues. CDR3 sequence: CASGQGYEQYF. CDR3 sequence (DNA): TGTGCCAGTGGACAGGGGTACGAGCAGTACTTC.

The V call is TRBV2, the J call TRBJ1-1, with TRBD1 matching over 10 bases. This CDR3 comprises 15 residues. J gave up 4 bases and V 4 bases, and 6 bases lay outside the gene matches. The V gene's germline CDR1 is SNHLY and CDR2 FYNNEI. This chain's CDR3 is CASSGGTGVGTEAFF. CDR3 DNA sequence: TGTGCCAGCAGTGGAGGGACAGGGGTTGGCACTGAAGCTTTCTTT.